The T cell receptor beta chain described here comes from a study of T cells in Graves' hyperthyroidism and ophthalmopathy (dated by TCRdb to about 2019). Background for the entire study: To identify TCR V-J signatures that set the groups apart, the researchers used a discovery cohort of 100 patients, made up of about 44 with Graves' ophthalmopathy and 57 with stable Graves' hyperthyroidism. Prospective prediction of ophthalmopathy was tested in an independent validation cohort of about 19 hyperthyroidism patients and some 17 patients who later progressed to ophthalmopathy. In about 6 Graves' hyperthyroidism patients, the study also compared T-cell repertoires from thyroid tissue with T-cell repertoires from blood. After sampling, hyperthyroidism patients received methimazole starting at 30 mg daily, and ophthalmopathy patients received high-dose intravenous methylprednisolone. TCR Vbeta CDR3 sequencing of 120 to 150 peripheral blood samples (about 45 ophthalmopathy, roughly 74 hyperthyroidism and approximately 17 progressor patients) is reported in the paper. The approximately 98 discovery patients were randomly divided into training and test sets at a 7:3 ratio. What the authors observed across the whole study: Blood samples also contained most of the expanded thyroid clonotypes (frequency above 0.001), which suggests that blood repertoires may reflect thyroid immune responses. Sample size was not statistically predetermined, and investigators were not blinded to group allocation. In validation, the model predicted progression to ophthalmopathy with roughly 66% sensitivity and less than 80% specificity, a median of about 6 months before onset. Ophthalmopathy was separated from stable hyperthyroidism by a 13 V-J signature model, with approximately 90% sensitivity and about 81% specificity obtained in cross-validation and 80%/75% obtained in testing.

V gives up 6 bases and J gives up 4 bases, and the segment between their germline ends measures 15 bases. The germline V gene encodes CDR1 SNHLY and CDR2 FYNNEI. The CDR3 has 14 amino acids, counting the end cysteine and phenylalanine. Kept here is only the CDR3 DNA, which spans 42 bases and is read in frame from base 1. The TCR beta CDR3 regions were amplified from the RNA transcripts. The first round of RT-PCR for the TCR CDR3 was performed with the HTBI primer set and the Qiagen OneStep RT-PCR kit. Libraries were constructed in a second round of multiplex PCR, after which size selection and purification were performed. The libraries were sequenced on an Illumina HiSeq2000 using paired-end 100 bp reads. For the original study's pipeline: SOAPnuke was used to process the raw data, throwing out any read that contained adapters or uncalled bases, had a mean Phred below 15, or lacked an exact constant-primer or identifier match. High-quality paired reads were merged using COPE v1.2.5, and each unique nucleotide sequence was defined as a clonotype. MiTCR v1.1 was used to align clonotypes to the IMGT TRBV, TRBD and TRBJ reference segments. Analysis was restricted to V-J combinations with a frequency above 0.0001, which covered roughly 99% of repertoires. A TCS score was defined as the ratio of F50 (clonal expansion) to E x V (chaos), with BLOSUM62-based TCRdist applied between CDR3 peptides within each V-J. Welch's t-statistics and random forest reduced roughly 540 V-J features to some 14, which were used in a naive Bayes classifier (R e1071). Thyroid-blood repertoire similarity was quantified with the Morisita-Horn index. The public reads were reprocessed in TCRdb via fastp at Q25 and MiXCR, keeping in-frame beta chains. Here each entry gathers all rows of one CDR3 protein and keeps the most common genes and DNA. It is TCRdb's table, rather than the study itself, that gives the V and J calls and clone size. Recorded for this sample are 600,000 to 700,000 distinct CDR3 sequences; 45% of them occurred a single time. Roughly 7.2% of the sample is taken by the ten largest.

This clonotype came up a few times. No cognate antigen has been identified for it. No per-base quality is available; no much larger clone lies one base away. Patients with uncontrolled infections, other autoimmune diseases, pregnancy or lactation were excluded. Diagnoses were established on the basis of clinical symptoms, serum thyroxine and TRAb, thyroid ultrasound, and orbital computed tomography. Total RNA was extracted using Trizol reagent, and RNA quality was assessed on an Agilent 2100 Bioanalyzer. This chain is built from TRBV2 and TRBJ2-5; the D gene is unclear. This receptor was obtained from an adult man with Graves' disease, either hyperthyroidism or ophthalmopathy (not recorded which). The sequencing sample was made of peripheral blood or thyroid tissue (not recorded which). The CDR3 is CASSSRARGETQYF. The sequenced DNA: TGTGCCAGCAGCTCCCGGGCTAGAGGAGAGACCCAGTACTTC.